This T cell receptor beta chain derives from a study of OX40 agonist ivuxolimab in advanced cancers. V was clipped by 0 bases and J by 7 bases, with 12 bases between them. This CDR3 is 15 amino acids long. Germline lookup yields CDR1 MRHNA and CDR2 SNTAGT. Enrollment shut out patients with autoimmune disease history or systemic immunosuppression. Cycle 7 day 1, cycle 4 day 1, and baseline were the timepoints at which blood was sampled. TCRdb's table, derived via immunoSEQ multiplex PCR, lists solely in-frame clones and lacks some. The sample includes about 28,000 clones, around 83% seen only once; the top ten take roughly a fifth.

The sample in question was CD4+ or CD8+ T cells sorted from blood, obtained in a trial of the OX40 agonist ivuxolimab. The rearrangement links TRBV6-4 to TRBJ2-2; tentatively, D is TRBD2 (7 bases). This clonotype was sampled from an adult with an advanced solid tumor such as melanoma, head and neck, liver or kidney cancer. The CDR3 here is CASSDSPGEGGELFF. The CDR3, as DNA: TGTGCCAGCAGTGACTCTCCAGGGGAGGGCGGGGAGCTGTTTTTT.